A selection of T cell receptor beta chains follows, all from one sample in a study of shared clonotypes between healthy human individuals. TCRdb's copy holds only in-frame clones and misses some; the assay was immunoSEQ multiplex PCR. The sample yields about 490,000 clones, approximately 80% seen once. Sequenced input: PBMCs. All receptors derive from a middle-aged woman in good health. Some clones in this sample may be carry-over from other donors' samples. Both conserved end residues are part of each CDR3. D genes are given only for firm matches. Clone size is stated in some rows and not others, as once, few, many or a class when expanded.

. TRBJ2-5 TRBV7-9 . TGTGCCAGCAGCAGCTTAGGGTCCGGGATGTGGCAGACCCAGTACTTC CASSSLGSGMWQTQYF
. TRBJ1-3 TRBV30 . TGTGCCTGGAGCGTGGGGTTGGGGTCTGGAAACACCATATATTTT CAWSVGLGSGNTIYF
TRBD2 TRBJ2-3 TRBV27 . TGTGCCAGCAGTCGACGAGCGGGAGTAACTCTCGGCACAGATACGCAGTATTTT CASSRRAGVTLGTDTQYF
. TRBJ1-1 TRBV10-3 . TGTGCCATCAGAACGTCGGGGAACACTGAAGCTTTCTTT CAIRTSGNTEAFF
. TRBJ1-1 TRBV28 . TGTGCCAGCAGTCCCCAGGGTTCGAACACTGAAGCTTTCTTT CASSPQGSNTEAFF
. TRBJ2-7 TRBV5-1 . TGCGCCAGCAGCTTGTTTTCCAGCCAATCCTACGAGCAGTACTTC CASSLFSSQSYEQYF
TRBD2 TRBJ2-2 TRBV2 . TGTGCCAGCTCACTAGGCGGGAGGAGGACCGGGGAGCTGTTTTTT CASSLGGRRTGELFF
. TRBJ2-3 TRBV2 . TGTGCCAGCAGTGAAGACGCGGAATCAGATACGCAGTATTTT CASSEDAESDTQYF
. TRBJ1-3 TRBV29-1 many TGCAGCGTTGAAGTAGGAGGAGCTGGAAACACCATATATTTT CSVEVGGAGNTIYF
TRBD2 TRBJ2-3 TRBV6-6 . TGTGCCAGCAGTAGCGGGAGCCGCACAGATACGCAGTATTTT CASSSGSRTDTQYF
. TRBJ2-7 TRBV7-2 . TGTGCCAGCAGCTTAGTAGGTCCCTCCTACGAGCAGTACTTC CASSLVGPSYEQYF
. TRBJ2-7 TRBV2 few TGTGCCAGCAGTGATGTCCGGACTAAACTAGGCGAGCAGTACTTC CASSDVRTKLGEQYF
TRBD2 TRBJ2-5 TRBV13 . TGTGCCAGCAGCTCCAGACTAGCGGGAGCGTTTGAGACCCAGTACTTC CASSSRLAGAFETQYF
TRBD1 TRBJ2-1 TRBV7-9 . TGTGCCAGCAGCTCAGCCGCCAGGACAGGGGATGAGGATGAGCAGTTCTTC CASSSAARTGDEDEQFF
. TRBJ1-5 TRBV4-2 few TGTGCCAGCAGCCAAGATCTCGTGGCAGGGAAGCCCCAGCATTTT CASSQDLVAGKPQHF
. TRBJ2-2 TRBV7-9 few TGTGCCAGCAGCTTCCCAAACACCGGGGAGCTGTTTTTT CASSFPNTGELFF